The clone carrying this TCR beta chain was seen many times. This sample is drawn from a study of metastatic and nonmetastatic thyroid tumors. The CDR3 totals 14 residues. CDR1 PRHDT and CDR2 FYEKMQ come from the germline V gene (reference sequence). The V and J ends lost 5 bases and 2 bases respectively, with 10 bases between them. Patients were all untreated before their thyroid surgery. MiXCR reprocessed the PCR reads for TCRdb. The sample holds 40,000 to 50,000 clones, 3.5% to 5% seen once. This clonotype originated in a female donor with papillary thyroid cancer or a benign thyroid nodule (not recorded which). Some clones in this sample may be carry-over from other donors' samples. The genes are TRBV13 and TRBJ2-1; D is possibly TRBD2 (6 bases). Material: blood. The chain's CDR3 is CASSGLFTYNEQFF. CDR3 nucleotides: TGTGCCAGCAGCGGACTATTTACCTACAATGAGCAGTTCTTC.